The clone carrying this T cell receptor beta chain occurred many times. Its antigen remains unknown. TCRdb re-called the multiplex PCR reads through MiXCR, storing one row per CDR3 protein. The table has around 140,000 distinct CDR3 sequences, approximately 20% seen once. Samples came from axillary lymph nodes draining the breast cancer. The data belong to a study of breast tumors, draining lymph nodes, adjacent tissues. Whole-study findings and limits: Compared with lymph nodes, tumors were less diverse; compared with nontumor tissue, more.

The CDR3 runs to 15 residues. Germline assignment: CDR1 SGHVS and CDR2 FQNEAQ. The V end lost 1 base, the J end lost 5 bases, and 11 bases lay between the germline ends. The chain employs TRBV7-8 and TRBJ2-2; weak D call: TRBD2 (6 bases). The TCR sequence derives from a female donor with breast cancer. Some clones in this sample may be carry-over from other donors' samples. Sequencing was performed on axillary lymph node tissue. The CDR3 DNA reads as TGTGCCAGCAGCTTAGACGGGAGACCGACCGGGGAGCTGTTTTTT. Amino acid sequence: CASSLDGRPTGELFF.